A selection of T cell receptor beta chains follows, all from one sample in a study of blood T cells in healthy people across ages. MiXCR, run by TCRdb on the 5' RACE reads, gives a single entry per CDR3 protein. The sample yields 550,000 to 800,000 distinct CDR3 sequences, around a fifth seen once. The sample comprised blood. The receptor set was obtained from a man in his 70s in good health. Both conserved end residues are part of each CDR3.

TRBV10-2	TRBJ1-1	CASGGQGATEAFF
TRBV5-1	TRBJ1-4	CASSLGTARTNEKLFF
TRBV5-4	TRBJ2-7	CASSFERSYEQYF
TRBV15	TRBJ1-4	CATSRDGGVGEKLFF
TRBV18	TRBJ2-7	CASSPPSRDEQYF
TRBV7-3	TRBJ2-3	CASSLLRTDTQYF
TRBV4-3	TRBJ1-4	CASSQDNSASATNEKLFF
TRBV7-8	TRBJ1-3	CASSFGLRTGEGNTIYF
TRBV20-1	TRBJ2-1	CSAPLSGSSANEQFF
TRBV14	.	CASSPGTSGRTDTQHF
TRBV29-1	TRBJ2-2	CSVGEQGRELFF
TRBV5-1	TRBJ1-1	CASSLEGMNTEAFF
TRBV6-6	TRBJ2-5	CASSPRAQGEETQYF
TRBV9	TRBJ2-3	CASSVDPGQSTDTQYF
TRBV24-1	.	CATSDFKGGETQYF
TRBV14	TRBJ1-2	CASSQDAVTYGYTF